Here is one T cell receptor beta chain with its context. Its antigen is not identified. The source of the sample is a study of OX40 agonist ivuxolimab in advanced cancers. Study-level findings and limits: On average, a greater number of expanded clones characterised CD8+ T cells relative to CD4+. CD4+ and CD8+ T cells in blood underwent clonal expansion by week 6 at 0.1 to 3.0 mg/kg.

This CDR3 has 14 residues. V was pared by 4 bases and J by 5 bases, with 15 bases between. Germline assignment: CDR1 SGHRS and CDR2 YFSETQ. Here immunoSEQ multiplex PCR was the method, and the copy in TCRdb shows in-frame clones only, minus some. The profile covers around 74,000 clones, with 85% to 90% appearing a single time and 2.5% taken by the ten largest. The chain recombines TRBV5-1 with TRBJ2-5, with D tentatively TRBD2 (6 bases). The specimen was CD4+ or CD8+ T cells sorted from blood, collected in a trial of the OX40 agonist ivuxolimab. The TCR was taken from an adult with an advanced solid tumor such as melanoma, head and neck, liver or kidney cancer. The CDR3, as DNA: TGCGCCAGCAGCGGGGAGGCGATCCCCGAGACCCAGTACTTC. This translates into CASSGEAIPETQYF.